This T cell receptor beta chain originates from a study of early T cells in non-severe SARS-CoV-2 infection. Overall study context: With bulk RNA from unsorted whole blood as input, sequencing yielded unpaired chains.

The germline gives CDR1 SGDLS, CDR2 YYNGEE. Between the trimmed V and J ends, which lost 0 bases and 4 bases, there was a span of 14 bases. The CDR3 spans 17 residues. TCRdb passed the 5' RACE reads through MiXCR, listing each CDR3 protein once. This sample has about 99,000 distinct CDR3 sequences, with around 17% found just once. This clonotype is a singleton in its sample. The material sequenced was whole blood. The receptor was isolated from an adult who was a healthcare worker with PCR-confirmed SARS-CoV-2 infection or an uninfected control (not recorded which). The V gene is TRBV9, the J gene TRBJ1-6; perhaps TRBD1 as D (5 bases). CDR3 protein: CASSVATTAKYNSPLHF. CDR3 nucleotides: TGTGCCAGCAGCGTAGCTACGACAGCTAAATATAATTCACCCCTCCACTTT.